This record concerns one T cell receptor beta chain sequence. From live CD3+CD8+TCRalphabeta+ cells, four PD-1 and/or TIGIT subsets were sorted. The CDR3 extends over 11 amino acids. CDR1 is MGHDK, CDR2 SYGVNS, per germline. V lost 2 bases, J lost 5 bases, and 4 bases lay in between. This sample stems from a study of circulating CD8 cells and anti-PD-1 response in melanoma. Using 15 ng of total RNA, TCR libraries were made with the QIAseq Immune Repertoire TCR panel. TCRdb used MiXCR to reprocess the reads, holding one entry per CDR3 protein. The table has about 190 distinct CDR3 sequences, around 8% seen once.

V and J are TRBV25-1 and TRBJ2-7; unclear D gene. The receptor was derived from a human donor with melanoma. Here the sequenced sample was CD8+ T cells from PBMCs, taken at baseline or after one month of anti-PD-1 therapy (not recorded which). CDR3 sequence: CASSEKDEQYF. Here the CDR3 DNA reads TGTGCCAGCAGTGAAAAGGACGAGCAGTACTTC.